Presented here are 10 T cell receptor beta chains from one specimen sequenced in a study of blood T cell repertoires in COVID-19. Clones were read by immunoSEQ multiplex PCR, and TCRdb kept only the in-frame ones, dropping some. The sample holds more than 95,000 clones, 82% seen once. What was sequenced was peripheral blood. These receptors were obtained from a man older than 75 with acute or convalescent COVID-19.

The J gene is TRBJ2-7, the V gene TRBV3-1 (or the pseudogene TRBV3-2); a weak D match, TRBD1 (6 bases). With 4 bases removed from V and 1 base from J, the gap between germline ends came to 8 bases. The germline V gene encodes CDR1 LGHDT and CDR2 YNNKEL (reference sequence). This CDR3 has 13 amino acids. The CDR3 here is CASSRRGSYEQYF. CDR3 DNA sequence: TGTGCCAGCAGCCGCAGGGGATCCTACGAGCAGTACTTC.

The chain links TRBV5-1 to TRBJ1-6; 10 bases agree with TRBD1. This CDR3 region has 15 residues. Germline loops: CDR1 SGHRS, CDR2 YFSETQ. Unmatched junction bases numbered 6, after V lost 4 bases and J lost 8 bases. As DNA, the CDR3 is TGCGCCAGCAGCCGCGACAGGGGGCTATATTCACCCCTCCACTTT. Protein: CASSRDRGLYSPLHF.

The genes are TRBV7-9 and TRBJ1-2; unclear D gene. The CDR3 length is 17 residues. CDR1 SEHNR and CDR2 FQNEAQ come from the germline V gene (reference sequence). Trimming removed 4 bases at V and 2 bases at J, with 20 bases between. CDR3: CASSSSLGRGINYGYTF. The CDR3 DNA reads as TGTGCCAGCAGCTCCTCTCTCGGACGAGGGATCAACTATGGCTACACCTTC.

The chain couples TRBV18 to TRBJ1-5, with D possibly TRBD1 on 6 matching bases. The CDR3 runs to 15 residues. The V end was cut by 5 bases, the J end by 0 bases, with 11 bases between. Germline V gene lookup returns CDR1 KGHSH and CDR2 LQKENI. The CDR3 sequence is CASSAGTNSNQPQHF. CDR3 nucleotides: TGTGCCAGCTCAGCCGGGACAAATAGCAATCAGCCCCAGCATTTT.

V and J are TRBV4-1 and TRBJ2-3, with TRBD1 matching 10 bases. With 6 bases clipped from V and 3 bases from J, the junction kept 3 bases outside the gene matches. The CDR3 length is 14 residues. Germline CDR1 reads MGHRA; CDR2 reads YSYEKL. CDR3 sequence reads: CASRGTGETDTQYF. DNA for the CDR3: TGCGCCAGCAGGGGGACAGGGGAAACAGATACGCAGTATTTT.

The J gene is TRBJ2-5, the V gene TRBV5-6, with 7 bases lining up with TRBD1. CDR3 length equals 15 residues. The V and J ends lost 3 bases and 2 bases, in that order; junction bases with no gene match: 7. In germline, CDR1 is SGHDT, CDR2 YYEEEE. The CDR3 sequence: CASSSSGTAQETQYF. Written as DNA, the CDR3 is TGTGCCAGCAGCTCCTCCGGGACAGCACAAGAGACCCAGTACTTC.

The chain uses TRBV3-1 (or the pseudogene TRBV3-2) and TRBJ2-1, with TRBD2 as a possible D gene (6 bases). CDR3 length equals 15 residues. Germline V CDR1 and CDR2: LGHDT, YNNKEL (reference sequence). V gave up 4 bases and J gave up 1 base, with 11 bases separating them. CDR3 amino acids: CASSPSGLSYNEQFF. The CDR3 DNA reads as TGTGCCAGCAGCCCGTCGGGACTTTCCTACAATGAGCAGTTCTTC.

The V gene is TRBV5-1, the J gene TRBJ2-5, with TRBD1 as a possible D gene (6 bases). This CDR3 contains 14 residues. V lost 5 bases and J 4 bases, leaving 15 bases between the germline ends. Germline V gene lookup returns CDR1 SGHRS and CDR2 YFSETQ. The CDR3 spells CASRLLTGGETQYF. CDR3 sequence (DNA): TGCGCCAGCAGATTGCTGACAGGAGGAGAGACCCAGTACTTC.

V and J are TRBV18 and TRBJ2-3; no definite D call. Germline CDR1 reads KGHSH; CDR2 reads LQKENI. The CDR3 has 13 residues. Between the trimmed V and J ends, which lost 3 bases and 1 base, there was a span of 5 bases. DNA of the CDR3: TGTGCCAGCTCACCCCCCGGCACAGATACGCAGTATTTT. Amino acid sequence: CASSPPGTDTQYF.

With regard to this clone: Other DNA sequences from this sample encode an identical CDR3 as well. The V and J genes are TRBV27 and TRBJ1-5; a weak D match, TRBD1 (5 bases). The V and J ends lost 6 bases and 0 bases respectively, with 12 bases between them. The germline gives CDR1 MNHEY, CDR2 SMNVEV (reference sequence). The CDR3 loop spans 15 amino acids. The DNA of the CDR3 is TGTGCCAGCAGGCCCTCGGGGGGTAGCAATCAGCCCCAGCATTTT. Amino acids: CASRPSGGSNQPQHF.